The 23 T cell receptor beta chains below were found in one sample sequenced in a study of Graves' ophthalmopathy and Graves' hyperthyroidism. The authors amplified TCR beta CDR3 regions, and they did so from RNA transcripts for repertoire sequencing. The first round was an RT-PCR with HTBI primers, and the second round was a multiplex PCR. TCRdb passed the multiplex PCR reads through MiXCR, listing each CDR3 protein once. Among roughly 51,000 distinct CDR3 sequences listed, around 48% were seen once. Sequences were obtained from peripheral blood. These receptors came from an adult man with Graves' ophthalmopathy.

The chain has TRBV20-1 and TRBJ2-2, with 7 bases aligning to TRBD2. Germline lookup yields CDR1 DFQATT and CDR2 SNEGSKA (reference sequence). Trimming at V came to 2 bases and at J to 3 bases, leaving 6 bases not matched to a gene. The CDR3 is 15 amino acids. For the CDR3, the DNA is TGCAGTGCTAGATTGGGAGGGAGAGACACCGGGGAGCTGTTTTTT. This sequence encodes CSARLGGRDTGELFF.

The chain is built from TRBV20-1 and TRBJ2-7; 8 bases are shared with TRBD1. The V gene end was trimmed by 1 base and the J gene end by 5 bases; junction bases not matched to a gene: 7. The CDR3 extends over 14 amino acids. Looked up from germline, CDR1 is DFQATT and CDR2 is SNEGSKA (reference sequence). The CDR3: CSARVGQGRHEQYF. As DNA, the CDR3 is TGCAGTGCTAGAGTAGGACAGGGTCGGCACGAGCAGTACTTC.

V gene TRBV19 combines with J gene TRBJ1-2; a possible D gene is TRBD1 (5 bases). The CDR3 extends over 13 amino acids. V gave up 2 bases and J gave up 5 bases, with 9 bases separating them. Germline values: CDR1 LNHDA, CDR2 SQIVND (reference sequence). CDR3 region: CASSIPQGYGYTF. CDR3 DNA: TGTGCCAGTAGTATACCCCAGGGATATGGCTACACCTTC.

The rearrangement joins TRBV9 to TRBJ1-6; 11 bases align to TRBD1. Germline assignment: CDR1 SGDLS and CDR2 YYNGEE. The ends lost 4 bases at V and 10 bases at J; junction bases unmatched: 10. This CDR3 spans 16 amino acids. CDR3 region: CASSPRTGGLKSPLHF. Here the CDR3 DNA reads TGTGCCAGCAGCCCACGGACAGGGGGCTTGAAATCACCCCTCCACTTT. The entire variable domain, with the rest obtained from reference TRBV9 and TRBJ1-6, is as follows: DSGVTQTPKHLITATGQRVTLRCSPRSGDLSVYWYQQSLDQGLQFLIQYYNGEERAKGNILERFSAQQFPDLHSELNLSSLELGDSALYFCASSPRTGGLKSPLHFGNGTRLTVT.

The chain recombines TRBV11-2 with TRBJ1-1; no firm D call. The germline gives CDR1 SGHAT, CDR2 FQNNGV. Trimming left V 2 bases short and J 0 bases short, with 13 bases between. The CDR3 loop spans 16 amino acids. The CDR3: CASSLPPVGLNTEAFF. The CDR3 DNA sequence: TGTGCCAGCAGCTTACCCCCCGTGGGCTTGAACACTGAAGCTTTCTTT.

This clonotype occurred many times. The genes are TRBV9 and TRBJ2-5, with 7 bases matching TRBD2. This CDR3 is built from 14 residues. Germline CDR1 and CDR2: SGDLS and YYNGEE. V was clipped by 0 bases and J by 2 bases; unmatched bases: 1. CDR3 sequence: CASSVGGGQETQYF. The CDR3, as DNA: TGTGCCAGCAGCGTAGGGGGGGGGCAAGAGACCCAGTACTTC. Filled out from reference TRBV9 and TRBJ2-5, the complete variable domain reads DSGVTQTPKHLITATGQRVTLRCSPRSGDLSVYWYQQSLDQGLQFLIQYYNGEERAKGNILERFSAQQFPDLHSELNLSSLELGDSALYFCASSVGGGQETQYFGPGTRLLVL.

A note on this clonotype: At one boundary the junction diverges from the germline segment, which might be a read error. The chain couples TRBV28 to TRBJ2-5, with TRBD1 matching 7 bases. The CDR3 is 15 residues long. Germline V CDR1 and CDR2: MDHEN, SYDVKM. Here the CDR3 reads CASSTSGTDQETQCF. The DNA of the CDR3 is TGTGCCAGCAGTACTTCCGGGACAGACCAAGAGACCCAGTGCTTC.

CDR3 sequence (DNA): TGTGCCAGCTCACCGGGACCTCCGGGCGGGGAGCTGTTTTTT. Residues: CASSPGPPGGELFF. The chain employs TRBV25-1 and TRBJ2-2; D tentatively fits TRBD1 or TRBD2 (5 bases each). CDR1 is MGHDK, CDR2 SYGVNS, per germline. CDR3 length: 14 residues. V was shortened by 8 bases and J by 7 bases, with 17 bases between the two germline ends.

The V call is TRBV4-3, the J call TRBJ2-7, with no clear D. The germline CDR1 and CDR2 sequences are LGHNA and YSLEER. This CDR3 is built from 15 residues. V was trimmed by 0 bases and J by 7 bases, leaving 16 bases between them. The CDR3: CASSQDVSPLREQYF. The CDR3 DNA reads as TGCGCCAGCAGCCAAGATGTTAGCCCACTACGTGAGCAGTACTTC.

CDR3 sequence reads: CASSETSGGDTQYF. CDR3 in DNA: TGTGCCAGCAGCGAAACTAGCGGGGGCGATACGCAGTATTTT. The chain uses TRBV7-9 and TRBJ2-3, with TRBD2 identical over 11 bases. The J segment lost 6 bases and the V segment lost 5 bases, leaving 4 bases of the junction unmatched. Germline V gene lookup returns CDR1 SEHNR and CDR2 FQNEAQ (reference sequence). The CDR3 has 14 residues.

This clonotype occurred many times. The chain carries TRBV18 and TRBJ2-7; a possible D gene is TRBD1 (6 bases). Between the trimmed V and J ends, which lost 5 bases and 4 bases, there was a span of 12 bases. Germline values: CDR1 KGHSH, CDR2 LQKENI. The CDR3 is 13 amino acids. The CDR3 nucleotides are TGTGCCAGCTCAATCGCACAGGGATACGAGCAGTACTTC. It is translated as CASSIAQGYEQYF.

At least ten counts were recorded for this clonotype. The rearrangement joins TRBV2 to TRBJ2-2; TRBD1 agrees at 8 bases. Germline V lookup: CDR1 SNHLY, CDR2 FYNNEI. The ends lost 6 bases at V and 0 bases at J; junction bases unmatched: 0. The CDR3 sequence is 14 residues long. CDR3 residues: CASRQGANTGELFF. As DNA, the CDR3 is TGTGCCAGCAGACAGGGGGCGAACACCGGGGAGCTGTTTTTT.

The genes are TRBV20-1 and TRBJ2-3; 7 bases align to TRBD2. The ends lost 6 bases at V and 2 bases at J; junction bases unmatched: 5. This CDR3 spans 13 amino acids. Germline CDR1 is DFQATT and CDR2 is SNEGSKA (reference sequence). This chain's CDR3 is CSASSGNTDTQYF. CDR3 DNA sequence: TGCAGTGCCTCTAGCGGCAACACAGATACGCAGTATTTT.

The genes are TRBV20-1 and TRBJ2-7; 9 bases are shared with TRBD2. The germline V gene has CDR1 DFQATT and CDR2 SNEGSKA (reference sequence). The CDR3 runs 16 residues. Trimming cost V 2 bases and J 4 bases; bases outside gene matches: 12. Here the CDR3 DNA reads TGCAGTGCTAGAACGCTAGCGGGAAGTGGAAATTACGAGCAGTACTTC. It yields the protein CSARTLAGSGNYEQYF.

There are many counts of this clonotype. The V gene is TRBV5-6, the J gene TRBJ1-4; D is unclear. V was cut by 3 bases and J by 1 base, with 7 bases left in between. The CDR3 is 14 amino acids. Germline V gene lookup returns CDR1 SGHDT and CDR2 YYEEEE. The CDR3 DNA reads as TGTGCCAGCAGCTCGATCGGAACTAATGAAAAACTGTTTTTT. Protein sequence: CASSSIGTNEKLFF.

This clonotype was observed many times. This may stem from a read error, because a much larger clone lies one nucleotide away. DNA of the CDR3: TGTGCCAGCAGTTTACGGGGGCGAGGCTACACCTTC. Translated, it gives CASSLRGRGYTF. The chain is built from TRBV27 and TRBJ1-2; possibly TRBD1 for D (6 bases). CDR1 is MNHEY and CDR2 is SMNVEV in the germline V gene (reference sequence). V lost 2 bases to trimming and J lost 8 bases, with 9 bases between them. This CDR3 region has 12 residues.

This clonotype was counted ten times or more. The V and J genes are TRBV7-2 and TRBJ2-1, with D perhaps TRBD1 or TRBD2 (5 bases each). Trimming cost V 5 bases and J 7 bases, with 24 bases left between them. Germline loops: CDR1 SGHTA, CDR2 FQGNSA. The CDR3 is 17 residues long. CDR3 bases: TGTGCCAGCAGCCCCAACAGGTTCCGGACCCCGGGGAATGAGCAGTTCTTC. This translates into CASSPNRFRTPGNEQFF. Combining the CDR3 with reference TRBV7-2 and TRBJ2-1 gives the whole variable domain GAGVSQSPSNKVTEKGKDVELRCDPISGHTALYWYRQSLGQGLEFLIYFQGNSAPDKSGLPSDRFSAERTGGSVSTLTIQRTQQEDSAVYLCASSPNRFRTPGNEQFFGPGTRLTVL.

This chain connects TRBV20-1 to TRBJ1-1, with D possibly TRBD1 on 6 matching bases. Germline V gives CDR1 DFQATT, CDR2 SNEGSKA (reference sequence). V was pared by 4 bases and J by 0 bases, with 15 bases between. The CDR3 is 15 amino acids. As DNA, the CDR3 is TGCAGTGCTAACTGGAACAGGGACATGAACACTGAAGCTTTCTTT. Translated: CSANWNRDMNTEAFF.

This chain connects TRBV11-2 to TRBJ2-2; D is undetermined. The V end was cut by 4 bases, the J end by 7 bases, with 10 bases between. Germline assignment: CDR1 SGHAT and CDR2 FQNNGV. This CDR3 has 13 amino acids. The CDR3 here is CASSSMLGGELFF. The CDR3 nucleotides read TGTGCCAGCAGCTCGATGTTGGGCGGGGAGCTGTTTTTT.

Details on this clonotype: An end of the junction does not agree with germline; a read error may underlie this. The chain combines TRBV9 with TRBJ1-4; 8 nucleotides match TRBD1. The germline V gene has CDR1 SGDLS and CDR2 YYNGEE. CDR3 length equals 15 residues. CDR3 DNA: TGCGCCAGCAGCTCGACAGGGGCAACTAATGAAAAACTGTTTTTT. It yields the protein CASSSTGATNEKLFF.

This clonotype was picked up many times. The rearrangement links TRBV5-1 to TRBJ2-3; D gene uncertain. The germline V and J ends were trimmed by 0 bases and 1 base, with 15 bases remaining between them. The CDR3 is 17 residues long. Germline V gives CDR1 SGHRS, CDR2 YFSETQ. The CDR3 spells CASSLGPRSGGTDTQYF. In DNA, the CDR3 is TGCGCCAGCAGCTTGGGCCCGCGTTCTGGCGGCACAGATACGCAGTATTTT. Combining the CDR3 with reference TRBV5-1 and TRBJ2-3 gives the whole variable domain KAGVTQTPRYLIKTRGQQVTLSCSPISGHRSVSWYQQTPGQGLQFLFEYFSETQRNKGNFPGRFSGRQFSNSRSEMNVSTLELGDSALYLCASSLGPRSGGTDTQYFGPGTRLTVL.

By share, this clonotype ranks as medium-sized. The CDR3 nucleotides are TGTGCCAGTAGGACGACAGGGTTAAGCCAGCCCCAGCATTTT. The encoded protein is CASRTTGLSQPQHF. The rearrangement links TRBV19 to TRBJ1-5; TRBD1 agrees at 7 bases. This CDR3 is built from 14 residues. V shed 6 bases, J shed 7 bases, and the junction held 9 bases outside the gene matches. Per the germline V gene, CDR1 is LNHDA and CDR2 is SQIVND (reference sequence).

CDR3 sequence reads: CSVEVAGADTQYF. In DNA form, the CDR3 reads TGCAGCGTTGAGGTAGCGGGAGCGGATACGCAGTATTTT. V gene TRBV29-1 combines with J gene TRBJ2-3, with TRBD2 matching 9 bases. In germline, CDR1 is SQVTM, CDR2 ANQGSEA. CDR3 size: 13 residues. V was pared by 3 bases and J by 6 bases, with 4 bases of the junction left unmatched.